The rows below give T cell receptor beta chains drawn from one sample of a study of regulatory T cells in long-lasting Graves disease. MiXCR, run by TCRdb on the multiplex PCR reads, gives a single entry per CDR3 protein. In the table there are 250,000 to 300,000 distinct CDR3 sequences, about 18% of which are singletons. These sequences were also reported in another study, on T cells in Graves' hyperthyroidism and ophthalmopathy.

The specimen was peripheral blood mononuclear cells (PBMCs), collected at new diagnosis, from a patient treated with antithyroid drugs. The receptors stem from a woman in her 30s with Graves disease. CDR3s include the opening cysteine and the closing phenylalanine or tryptophan. The D gene is left open where the match is weak. Clone size is given for some rows only: seen once, a few or many times, or a class if the clone is expanded.

j_call | v_call | clone_size | d_call | cdr3_aa | cdr3_nt
TRBJ1-2 | TRBV27 | NA | TRBD1 | CASSFSDRANYGYTF | TGTGCCAGCAGTTTCTCCGACAGGGCTAACTATGGCTACACCTTC
TRBJ1-2 | TRBV7-9 | many | NA | CASSSSETGYTF | TGTGCCAGCAGCTCCTCGGAGACGGGCTACACCTTC
TRBJ1-6 | TRBV20-1 | many | NA | CNAMKEATYNSPLHF | TGCAATGCCATGAAGGAAGCTACCTATAATTCACCCCTCCACTTT
TRBJ2-7 | TRBV7-8 | NA | TRBD2 | CASSRTSGGREQYF | TGTGCCAGCAGCCGGACTAGCGGGGGGCGGGAGCAGTACTTC
TRBJ1-2 | TRBV5-1 | many | NA | CASSDRQAYGYTF | TGCGCCAGCAGCGACAGGCAGGCCTATGGCTACACCTTC
TRBJ1-1 | TRBV5-1 | many | NA | CASSLQGLTNTEAFF | TGCGCCAGCAGCTTACAGGGCCTCACGAACACTGAAGCTTTCTTT
TRBJ2-7 | TRBV13 | many | NA | CASSDLTGTRGYEQYF | TGTGCCAGCAGTGACCTCACAGGGACAAGAGGCTACGAGCAGTACTTC
TRBJ1-2 | TRBV5-1 | many | NA | CASSLAGGVRGYTF | TGCGCCAGCAGCTTGGCCGGAGGGGTCCGTGGCTACACCTTC
TRBJ2-5 | TRBV19 | NA | NA | CASSPRTPTATQYF | TGTGCCAGTAGTCCCCGGACCCCCACGGCGACCCAGTACTTC
TRBJ1-2 | TRBV25-1 | NA | NA | CASSDPTANYGYTF | TGTGCCAGCAGTGACCCTACAGCTAACTATGGCTACACCTTC
TRBJ2-7 | TRBV7-9 | NA | NA | CASSLQGGKQYF | TGTGCCAGCAGCCTACAGGGAGGCAAGCAGTACTTC
TRBJ2-1 | TRBV5-1 | NA | TRBD2 | CASSSRGDINEQFF | TGCGCCAGCAGCTCCCGGGGGGATATCAATGAGCAGTTCTTC
TRBJ1-5 | TRBV5-6 | few | TRBD1 | CASSLSDRGQGRSNQPQHF | TGTGCCAGCAGCTTGTCGGACAGGGGGCAGGGAAGAAGCAATCAGCCCCAGCATTTT
TRBJ1-1 | TRBV7-9 | many | NA | CASSLWGVKMNTEAFF | TGTGCCAGCAGCTTATGGGGGGTCAAGATGAACACTGAAGCTTTCTTT
TRBJ2-2 | TRBV7-9 | NA | NA | CARTPANTGELFF | TGTGCCAGGACGCCGGCCAACACCGGGGAGCTGTTTTTT
TRBJ2-1 | TRBV28 | many | NA | CASSLELGGQPDYYNEQFF | TGTGCCAGCAGTTTGGAGTTGGGGGGACAGCCAGATTATTACAATGAGCAGTTCTTC
TRBJ1-2 | TRBV3-1 | many | TRBD1 | CASSQIIGQGEFGYTF | TGTGCCAGCAGCCAGATAATAGGACAGGGGGAATTTGGCTACACCTTC
TRBJ1-1 | TRBV6-1 | many | NA | CASRNHGGNTEAFF | TGTGCCAGCAGAAATCACGGAGGGAACACTGAAGCTTTCTTT
TRBJ2-2 | TRBV20-1 | many | NA | CSARGLANTGELFF | TGCAGTGCGAGGGGACTGGCGAACACCGGGGAGCTGTTTTTT
TRBJ1-4 | TRBV7-8 | many | NA | CASSRAGARSNEKLFF | TGTGCCAGCAGCCGAGCCGGTGCCAGGAGTAATGAAAAACTGTTTTTT
TRBJ2-1 | TRBV2 | few | NA | CASSGASGGPQSVGSF | TGTGCCAGCAGTGGGGCCTCGGGGGGCCCTCAGAGTGTTGGGTCCTTC
TRBJ2-1 | TRBV3-1 | NA | TRBD1 | CASSQDISGTAYNEQFF | TGTGCCAGCAGCCAAGATATATCCGGGACAGCCTACAATGAGCAGTTCTTC
TRBJ2-7 | TRBV20-1 | many | TRBD1 | CSAGTAISYEQYF | TGCAGTGCTGGGACAGCTATATCCTACGAGCAGTACTTC
TRBJ2-1 | TRBV27 | NA | NA | CASSHEWNNEQFF | TGTGCCAGCAGTCACGAGTGGAACAATGAGCAGTTCTTC
TRBJ2-7 | TRBV20-1 | NA | NA | CSARDSTLRGYEQYF | TGCAGTGCTAGAGATTCCACCTTACGGGGCTACGAGCAGTACTTC
TRBJ1-1 | TRBV18 | many | NA | CASSLGRGMNTEAFF | TGTGCCAGCTCACTTGGGCGGGGGATGAACACTGAAGCTTTCTTT
TRBJ1-1 | TRBV18 | many | TRBD1 | CASSPQGGTEAFF | TGTGCCAGCTCGCCCCAGGGGGGCACTGAAGCTTTCTTT
TRBJ2-2 | TRBV18 | many | NA | CASSPGRPNTGELFF | TGTGCCAGCTCACCGGGGAGACCTAACACCGGGGAGCTGTTTTTT
TRBJ1-2 | TRBV12-5 | many | NA | CASGVGGYGYTF | TGTGCTAGTGGGGTCGGAGGCTATGGCTACACCTTC
TRBJ1-1 | TRBV5-6 | NA | NA | CASSTPTRRDTEAFF | TGTGCCAGCAGCACACCGACCAGGCGAGACACTGAAGCTTTCTTT
TRBJ2-7 | TRBV9 | few | NA | CASSVGLPMFEDRTNRYEQYF | TGTGCCAGCAGCGTAGGCCTCCCCATGTTTGAGGATAGGACAAATCGCTACGAGCAGTACTTC
TRBJ2-1 | TRBV20-1 | NA | NA | CSARVGSGAEQFF | TGCAGTGCCAGAGTGGGGTCGGGTGCTGAGCAGTTCTTC
TRBJ1-1 | TRBV3-1 | NA | NA | CASSRLTGMNTEAFF | TGTGCCAGCAGCCGACTGACAGGCATGAACACTGAAGCTTTCTTT
TRBJ1-3 | TRBV2 | many | TRBD1 | CASSEDRGNSGNTIYF | TGTGCCAGCAGTGAGGACAGGGGGAACTCTGGAAACACCATATATTTT
TRBJ2-1 | TRBV20-1 | few | NA | CSARDLSLVAYNEQLF | TGCAGTGCTAGAGATCTTTCCCTTGTCGCCTACAATGAGCAGCTCTTC
TRBJ2-3 | TRBV20-1 | NA | NA | CSARETRDTQYF | TGCAGTGCTAGGGAGACCAGGGATACGCAGTATTTT
TRBJ1-5 | TRBV19 | few | NA | CASSIEVNQPQHF | TGTGCCAGTAGTATAGAGGTGAATCAGCCCCAGCATTTT
TRBJ1-2 | TRBV20-1 | few | TRBD1 | CSAPGQGIHAF | TGCAGTGCCCCAGGACAGGGGATTCACGCCTTC
TRBJ2-1 | TRBV6-2/TRBV6-3 | many | TRBD2 | CASTSSGGPYNEQFF | TGTGCCAGCACCTCATCGGGGGGTCCCTACAATGAGCAGTTCTTC
TRBJ1-1 | TRBV5-1 | many | NA | CASSLDGPRGTEAFF | TGCGCCAGCAGCTTGGATGGACCCAGGGGAACTGAAGCTTTCTTT